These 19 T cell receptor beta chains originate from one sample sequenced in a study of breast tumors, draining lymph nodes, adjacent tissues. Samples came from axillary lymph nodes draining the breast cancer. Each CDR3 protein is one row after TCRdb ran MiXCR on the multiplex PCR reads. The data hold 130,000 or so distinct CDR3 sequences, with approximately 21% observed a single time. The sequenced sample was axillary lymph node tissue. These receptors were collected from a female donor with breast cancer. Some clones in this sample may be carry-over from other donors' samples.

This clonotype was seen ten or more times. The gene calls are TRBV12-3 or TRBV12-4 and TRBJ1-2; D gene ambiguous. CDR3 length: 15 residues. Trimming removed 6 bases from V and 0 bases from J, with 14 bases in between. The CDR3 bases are TGTGCCAGCAGCTCCATACGGAGGGCTAACTATGGCTACACCTTC. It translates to CASSSIRRANYGYTF.

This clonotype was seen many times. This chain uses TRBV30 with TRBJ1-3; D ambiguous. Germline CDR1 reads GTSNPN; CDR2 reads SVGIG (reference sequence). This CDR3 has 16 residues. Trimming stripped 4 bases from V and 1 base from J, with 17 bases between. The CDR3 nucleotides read TGTGCCTGGAACCCACACACCGGTCATTCTGGAAACACCATATATTTT. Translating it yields CAWNPHTGHSGNTIYF.

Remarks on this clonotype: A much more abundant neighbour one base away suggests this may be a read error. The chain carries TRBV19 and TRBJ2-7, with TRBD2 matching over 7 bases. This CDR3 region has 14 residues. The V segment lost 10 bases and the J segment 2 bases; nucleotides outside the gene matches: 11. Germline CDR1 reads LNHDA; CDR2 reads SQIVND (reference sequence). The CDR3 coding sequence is TGTGCCACCCCGTGGGCTAGCGGTCCCTACGAGCAGTACTTC. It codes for CATPWASGPYEQYF. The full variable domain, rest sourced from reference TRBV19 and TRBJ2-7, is DGGITQSPKYLFRKEGQNVTLSCEQNLNHDAMYWYRQDPGQGLRLIYYSQIVNDFQKGDIAEGYSVSREKKESFPLTVTSAQKNPTAFYLCATPWASGPYEQYFGPGTRLTVT.

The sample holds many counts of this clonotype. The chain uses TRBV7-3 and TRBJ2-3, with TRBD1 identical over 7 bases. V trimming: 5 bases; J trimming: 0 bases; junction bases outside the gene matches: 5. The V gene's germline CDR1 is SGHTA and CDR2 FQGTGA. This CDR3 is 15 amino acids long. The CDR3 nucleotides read TGTGCCAGCAGCCTGGGACAGACTAGCACAGATACGCAGTATTTT. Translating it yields CASSLGQTSTDTQYF.

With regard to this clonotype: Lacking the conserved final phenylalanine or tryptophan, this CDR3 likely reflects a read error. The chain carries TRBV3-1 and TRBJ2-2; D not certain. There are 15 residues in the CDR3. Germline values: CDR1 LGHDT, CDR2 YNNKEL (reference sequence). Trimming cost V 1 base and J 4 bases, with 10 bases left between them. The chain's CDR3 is CASSQAPDATGELFS. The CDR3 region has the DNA TGTGCCAGCAGCCAAGCCCCGGACGCCACCGGGGAGCTGTTTTCT.

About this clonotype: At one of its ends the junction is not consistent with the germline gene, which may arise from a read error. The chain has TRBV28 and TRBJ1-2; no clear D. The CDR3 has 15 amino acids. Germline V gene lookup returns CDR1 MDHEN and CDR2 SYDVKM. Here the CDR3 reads CAGSPPDKVSYGYTF. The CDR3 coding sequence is TGTGCCGGCAGTCCACCCGACAAGGTCTCGTATGGCTACACCTTC.

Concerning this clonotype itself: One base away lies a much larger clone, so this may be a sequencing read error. CDR3 bases: TGTGCCAGCAGTTCGGGACAGGCCTCCTACGAGCAGTGCTTC. Amino acid sequence: CASSSGQASYEQCF. The V call is TRBV6-4, the J call TRBJ2-7, with 8 bases identical to TRBD1. The V gene's germline CDR1 is MRHNA and CDR2 SNTAGT. CDR3 length: 14 amino acids.

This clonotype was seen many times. This CDR3 reads CASGFSPPGLAAARSYNEQFF. The CDR3 DNA sequence: TGTGCTAGTGGTTTCTCCCCACCGGGACTAGCAGCGGCTAGGAGCTACAATGAGCAGTTCTTC. This sequence joins TRBV12-5 and TRBJ2-1, with TRBD2 matching 9 bases. This CDR3 is 21 amino acids long. J was trimmed by 3 bases and V by 3 bases; bases with no gene match: 21. Germline CDR1 is LGHNT and CDR2 is FRNRAP.

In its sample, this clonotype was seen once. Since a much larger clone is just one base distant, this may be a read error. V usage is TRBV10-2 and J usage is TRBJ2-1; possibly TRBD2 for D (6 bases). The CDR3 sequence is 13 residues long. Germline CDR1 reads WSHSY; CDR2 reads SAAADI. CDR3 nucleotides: TGCCCCAGTAGGGACTTTTTGACCAATGAGCAGTTCTTC. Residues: CPSRDFLTNEQFF.

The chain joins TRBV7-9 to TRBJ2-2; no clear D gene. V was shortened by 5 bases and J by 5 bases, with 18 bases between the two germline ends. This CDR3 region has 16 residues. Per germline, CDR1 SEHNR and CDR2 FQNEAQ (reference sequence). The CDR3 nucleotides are TGTGCCAGCAGCCTTTACACCGGGCCCCGAACCGGGGAGCTGTTTTTT. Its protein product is CASSLYTGPRTGELFF.

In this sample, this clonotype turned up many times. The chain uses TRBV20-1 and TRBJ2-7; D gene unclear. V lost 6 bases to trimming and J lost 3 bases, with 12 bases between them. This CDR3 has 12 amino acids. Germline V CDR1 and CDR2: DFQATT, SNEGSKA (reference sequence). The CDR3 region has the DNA TGCAGTGCCATTGATGGGATCTACGAGCAGTACTTC. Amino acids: CSAIDGIYEQYF.

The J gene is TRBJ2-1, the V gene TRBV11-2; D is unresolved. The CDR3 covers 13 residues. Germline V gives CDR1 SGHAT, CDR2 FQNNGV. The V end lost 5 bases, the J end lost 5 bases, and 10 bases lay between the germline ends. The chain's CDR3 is CASSPPPHNEQFF. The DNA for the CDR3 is TGTGCCAGCAGCCCTCCCCCCCACAATGAGCAGTTCTTC.

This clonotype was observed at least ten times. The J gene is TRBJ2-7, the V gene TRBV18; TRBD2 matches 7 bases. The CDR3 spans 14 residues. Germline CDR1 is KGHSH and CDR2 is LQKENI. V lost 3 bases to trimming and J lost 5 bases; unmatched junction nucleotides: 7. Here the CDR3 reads CASSPNGLADEQYF. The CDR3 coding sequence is TGTGCCAGCTCACCCAACGGGCTAGCGGACGAGCAGTACTTC.

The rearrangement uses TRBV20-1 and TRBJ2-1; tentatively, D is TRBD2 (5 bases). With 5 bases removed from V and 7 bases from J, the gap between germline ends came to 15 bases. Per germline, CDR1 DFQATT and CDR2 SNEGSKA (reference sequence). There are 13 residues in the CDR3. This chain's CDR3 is CSARLAPRNEQFF. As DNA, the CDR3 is TGCAGTGCTCGGCTAGCACCACGTAATGAGCAGTTCTTC.

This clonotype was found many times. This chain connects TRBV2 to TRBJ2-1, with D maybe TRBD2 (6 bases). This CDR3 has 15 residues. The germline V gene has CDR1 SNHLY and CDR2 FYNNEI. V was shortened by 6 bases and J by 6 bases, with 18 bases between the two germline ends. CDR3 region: CASRLPGLWSNEQFF. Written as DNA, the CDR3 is TGTGCCAGCAGACTACCGGGACTTTGGAGCAATGAGCAGTTCTTC. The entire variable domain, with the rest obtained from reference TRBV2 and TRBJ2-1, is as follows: EPEVTQTPSHQVTQMGQEVILRCVPISNHLYFYWYRQILGQKVEFLVSFYNNEISEKSEIFDDQFSVERPDGSNFTLKIRSTKLEDSAMYFCASRLPGLWSNEQFFGPGTRLTVL.

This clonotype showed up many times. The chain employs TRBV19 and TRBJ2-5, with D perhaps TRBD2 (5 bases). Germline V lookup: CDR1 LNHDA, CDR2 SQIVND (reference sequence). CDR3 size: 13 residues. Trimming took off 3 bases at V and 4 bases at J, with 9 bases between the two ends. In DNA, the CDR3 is TGTGCCAGTAGTATGGGTGGAGGAGAGACCCAGTACTTC. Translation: CASSMGGGETQYF.

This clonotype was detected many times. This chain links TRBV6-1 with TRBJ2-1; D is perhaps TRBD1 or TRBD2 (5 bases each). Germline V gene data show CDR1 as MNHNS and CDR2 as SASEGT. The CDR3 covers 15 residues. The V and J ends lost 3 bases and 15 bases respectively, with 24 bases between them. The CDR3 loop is CASSDWGNLGEYLFF. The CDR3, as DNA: TGTGCCAGCAGTGATTGGGGGAACCTGGGAGAGTATCTGTTCTTC.

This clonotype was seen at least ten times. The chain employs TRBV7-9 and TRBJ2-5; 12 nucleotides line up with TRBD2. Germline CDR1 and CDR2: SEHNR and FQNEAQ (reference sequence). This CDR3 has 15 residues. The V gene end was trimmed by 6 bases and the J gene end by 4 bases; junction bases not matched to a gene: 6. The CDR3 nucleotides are TGTGCCAGCAGTTCGACTAGCGGGAGAGGAGAGACCCAGTACTTC. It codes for CASSSTSGRGETQYF.

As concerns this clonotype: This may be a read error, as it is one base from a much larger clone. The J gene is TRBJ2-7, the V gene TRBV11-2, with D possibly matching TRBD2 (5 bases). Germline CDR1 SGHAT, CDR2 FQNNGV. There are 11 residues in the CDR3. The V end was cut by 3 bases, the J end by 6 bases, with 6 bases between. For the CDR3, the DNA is TGTGCCAGCAGCTTCGGGATCGAGCAGTACTTC. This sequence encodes CASSFGIEQYF.